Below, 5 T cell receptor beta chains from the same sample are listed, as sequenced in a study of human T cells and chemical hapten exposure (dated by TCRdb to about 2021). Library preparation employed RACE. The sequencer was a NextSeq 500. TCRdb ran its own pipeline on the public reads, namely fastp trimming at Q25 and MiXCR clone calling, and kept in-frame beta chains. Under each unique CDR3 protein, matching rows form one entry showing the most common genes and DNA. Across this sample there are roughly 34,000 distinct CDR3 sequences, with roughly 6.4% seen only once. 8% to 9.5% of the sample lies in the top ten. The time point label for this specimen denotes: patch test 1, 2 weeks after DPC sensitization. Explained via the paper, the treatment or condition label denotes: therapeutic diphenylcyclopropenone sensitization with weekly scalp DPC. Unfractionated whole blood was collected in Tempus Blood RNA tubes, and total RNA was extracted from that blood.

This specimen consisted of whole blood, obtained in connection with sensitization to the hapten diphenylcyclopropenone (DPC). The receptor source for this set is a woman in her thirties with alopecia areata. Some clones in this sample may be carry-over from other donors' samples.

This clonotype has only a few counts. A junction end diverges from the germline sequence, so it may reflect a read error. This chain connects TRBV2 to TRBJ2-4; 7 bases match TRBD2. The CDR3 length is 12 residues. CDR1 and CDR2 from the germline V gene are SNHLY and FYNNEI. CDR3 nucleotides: TGTGCCAGCAGTGAAGGACTAGCAACGAATAAGTTC. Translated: CASSEGLATNKF.

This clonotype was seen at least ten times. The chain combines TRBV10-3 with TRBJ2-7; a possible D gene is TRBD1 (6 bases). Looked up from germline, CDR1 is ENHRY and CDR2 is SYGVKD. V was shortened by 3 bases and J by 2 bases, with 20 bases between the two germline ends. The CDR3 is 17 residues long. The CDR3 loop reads CAISDLQQGPLTYEQYF. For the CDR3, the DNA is TGTGCCATCAGTGACTTACAACAGGGCCCTCTGACCTACGAGCAGTACTTC.

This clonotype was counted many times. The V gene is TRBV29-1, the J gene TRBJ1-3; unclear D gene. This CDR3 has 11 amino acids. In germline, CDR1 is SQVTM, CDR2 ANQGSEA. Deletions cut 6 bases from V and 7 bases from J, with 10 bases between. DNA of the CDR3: TGCAGCGTCCTCGTTGGGAACACCATATATTTT. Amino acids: CSVLVGNTIYF. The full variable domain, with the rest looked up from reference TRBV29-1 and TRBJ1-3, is SAVISQKPSRDICQRGTSLTIQCQVDSQVTMMFWYRQQPGQSLTLIATANQGSEATYESGFVIDKFPISRPNLTFSTLTVSNMSPEDSSIYLCSVLVGNTIYFGEGSWLTVV.

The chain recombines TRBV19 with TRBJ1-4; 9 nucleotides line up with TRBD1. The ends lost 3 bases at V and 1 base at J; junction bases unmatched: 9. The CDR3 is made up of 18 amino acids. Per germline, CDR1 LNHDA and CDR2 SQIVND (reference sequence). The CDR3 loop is CASSMRVGQGRTNEKLFF. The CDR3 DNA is TGTGCCAGTAGTATGCGGGTTGGACAGGGGCGAACTAATGAAAAACTGTTTTTT.

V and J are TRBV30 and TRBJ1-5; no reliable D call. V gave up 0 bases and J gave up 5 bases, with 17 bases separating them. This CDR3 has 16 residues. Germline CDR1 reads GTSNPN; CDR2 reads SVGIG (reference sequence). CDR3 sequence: CAWSVPGPMGDQPQHF. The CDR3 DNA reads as TGTGCCTGGAGTGTACCGGGTCCGATGGGTGATCAGCCCCAGCATTTT.